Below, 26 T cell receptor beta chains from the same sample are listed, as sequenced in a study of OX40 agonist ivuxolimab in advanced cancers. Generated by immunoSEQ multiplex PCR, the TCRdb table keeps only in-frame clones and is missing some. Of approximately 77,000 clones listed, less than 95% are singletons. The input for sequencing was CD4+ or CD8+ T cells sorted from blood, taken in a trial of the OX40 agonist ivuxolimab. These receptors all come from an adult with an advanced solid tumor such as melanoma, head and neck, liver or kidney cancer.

The CDR3 loop is CASSQQQGESGYTF. The CDR3 DNA follows: TGCGCCAGCAGCCAACAACAGGGGGAATCTGGCTACACCTTC. The V and J genes are TRBV4-3 and TRBJ1-2; 8 nucleotides align to TRBD1. Trimming cost V 2 bases and J 7 bases; bases outside gene matches: 6. The length of the CDR3 is 14 residues. Germline CDR1 and CDR2: LGHNA and YSLEER.

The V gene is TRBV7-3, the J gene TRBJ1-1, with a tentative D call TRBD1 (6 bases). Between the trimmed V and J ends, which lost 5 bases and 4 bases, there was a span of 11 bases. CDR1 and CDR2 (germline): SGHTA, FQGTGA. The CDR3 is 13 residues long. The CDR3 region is CASSLQGGTEAFF. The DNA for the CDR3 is TGTGCCAGCAGCCTACAGGGCGGCACTGAAGCTTTCTTT.

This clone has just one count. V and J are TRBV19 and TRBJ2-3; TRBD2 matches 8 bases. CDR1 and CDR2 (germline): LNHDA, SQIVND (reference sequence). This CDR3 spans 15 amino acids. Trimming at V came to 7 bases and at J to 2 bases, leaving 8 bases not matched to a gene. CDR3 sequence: CASIDGGADTDTQYF. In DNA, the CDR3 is TGTGCCAGTATCGACGGGGGGGCCGACACAGATACGCAGTATTTT.

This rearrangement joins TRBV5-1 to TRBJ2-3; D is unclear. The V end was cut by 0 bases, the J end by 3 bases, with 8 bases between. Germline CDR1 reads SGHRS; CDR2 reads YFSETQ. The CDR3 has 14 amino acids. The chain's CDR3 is CASSLGGETDTQYF. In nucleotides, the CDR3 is TGCGCCAGCAGCTTGGGTGGAGAGACAGATACGCAGTATTTT. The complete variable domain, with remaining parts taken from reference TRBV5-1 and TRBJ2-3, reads KAGVTQTPRYLIKTRGQQVTLSCSPISGHRSVSWYQQTPGQGLQFLFEYFSETQRNKGNFPGRFSGRQFSNSRSEMNVSTLELGDSALYLCASSLGGETDTQYFGPGTRLTVL.

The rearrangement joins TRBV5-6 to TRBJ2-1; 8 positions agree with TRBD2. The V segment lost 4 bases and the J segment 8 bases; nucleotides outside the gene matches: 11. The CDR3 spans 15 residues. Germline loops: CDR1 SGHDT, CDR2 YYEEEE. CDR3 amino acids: CASSRREARGYEQFF. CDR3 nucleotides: TGTGCCAGCAGCCGGCGGGAGGCTAGGGGGTATGAGCAGTTCTTC.

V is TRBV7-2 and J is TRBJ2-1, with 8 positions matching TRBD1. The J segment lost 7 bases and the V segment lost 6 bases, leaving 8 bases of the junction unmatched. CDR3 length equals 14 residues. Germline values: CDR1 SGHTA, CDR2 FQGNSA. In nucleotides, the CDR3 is TGTGCCAGCAGAGGACAGGGTTTTTCGAATGAGCAGTTCTTC. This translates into CASRGQGFSNEQFF.

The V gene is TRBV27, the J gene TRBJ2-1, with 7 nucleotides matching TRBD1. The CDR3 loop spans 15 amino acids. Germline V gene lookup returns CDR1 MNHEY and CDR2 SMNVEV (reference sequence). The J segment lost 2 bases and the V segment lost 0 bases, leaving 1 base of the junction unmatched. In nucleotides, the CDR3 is TGTGCCAGCAGTTTATCTACAGGGGCCTACAATGAGCAGTTCTTC. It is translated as CASSLSTGAYNEQFF.

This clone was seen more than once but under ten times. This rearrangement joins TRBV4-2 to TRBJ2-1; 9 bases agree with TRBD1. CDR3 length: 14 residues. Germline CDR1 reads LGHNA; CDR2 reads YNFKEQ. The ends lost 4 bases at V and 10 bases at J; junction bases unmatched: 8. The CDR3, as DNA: TGTGCCAGCAGCCCCACAGGGGGCGAGGTGGAGCAGTTCTTC. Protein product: CASSPTGGEVEQFF.

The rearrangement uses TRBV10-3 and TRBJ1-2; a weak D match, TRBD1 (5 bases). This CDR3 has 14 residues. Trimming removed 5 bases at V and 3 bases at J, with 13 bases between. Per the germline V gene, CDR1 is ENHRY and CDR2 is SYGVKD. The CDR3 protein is CAISLHGADYGYTF. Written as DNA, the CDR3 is TGTGCCATCAGTCTCCACGGGGCCGACTATGGCTACACCTTC.

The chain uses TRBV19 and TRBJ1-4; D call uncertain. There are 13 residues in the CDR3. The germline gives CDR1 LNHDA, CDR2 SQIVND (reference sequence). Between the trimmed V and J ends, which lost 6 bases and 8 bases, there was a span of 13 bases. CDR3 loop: CASSGPPGEKLFF. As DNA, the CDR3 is TGTGCCAGTAGCGGGCCTCCGGGGGAAAAACTGTTTTTT.

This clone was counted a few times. The CDR3 nucleotides read TGTGCCAGCAGCCCAACCCAGGGAGTGCAGTACTTC. Translated: CASSPTQGVQYF. The V call is TRBV7-2, the J call TRBJ2-7; either TRBD1 or TRBD2 may supply D (5 bases each). V lost 5 bases and J 9 bases, leaving 14 bases between the germline ends. The CDR3 extends over 12 amino acids. Germline V gene sequence: CDR1 SGHTA, CDR2 FQGNSA.

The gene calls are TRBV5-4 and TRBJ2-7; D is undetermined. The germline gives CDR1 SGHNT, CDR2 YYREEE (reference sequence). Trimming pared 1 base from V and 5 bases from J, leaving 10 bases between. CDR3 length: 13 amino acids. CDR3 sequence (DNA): TGTGCCAGCAGCTTGATGGGAACTAACGAGCAGTACTTC. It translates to CASSLMGTNEQYF.

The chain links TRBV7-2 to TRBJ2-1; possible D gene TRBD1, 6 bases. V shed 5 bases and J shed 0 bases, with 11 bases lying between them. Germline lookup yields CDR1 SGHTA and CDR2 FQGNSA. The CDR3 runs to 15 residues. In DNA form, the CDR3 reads TGTGCCAGCAGCGCACAGGGAGACTCCTACAATGAGCAGTTCTTC. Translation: CASSAQGDSYNEQFF.

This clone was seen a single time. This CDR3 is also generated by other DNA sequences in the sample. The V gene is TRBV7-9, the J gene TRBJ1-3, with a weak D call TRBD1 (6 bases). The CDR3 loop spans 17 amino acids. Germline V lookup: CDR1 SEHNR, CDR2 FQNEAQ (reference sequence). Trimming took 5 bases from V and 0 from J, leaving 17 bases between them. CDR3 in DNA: TGTGCCAGCAGCCTGGGGGGGCAGGGTATCTCTGGAAACACCATATATTTT. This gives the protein CASSLGGQGISGNTIYF.

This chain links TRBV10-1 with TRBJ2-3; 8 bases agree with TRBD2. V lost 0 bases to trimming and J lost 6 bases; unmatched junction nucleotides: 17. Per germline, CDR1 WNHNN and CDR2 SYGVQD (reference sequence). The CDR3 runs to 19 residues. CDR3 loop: CASSESCSLAGRPVDTQYF. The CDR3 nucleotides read TGCGCCAGCAGTGAGTCGTGTAGCCTAGCGGGTCGACCAGTGGATACGCAGTATTTT.

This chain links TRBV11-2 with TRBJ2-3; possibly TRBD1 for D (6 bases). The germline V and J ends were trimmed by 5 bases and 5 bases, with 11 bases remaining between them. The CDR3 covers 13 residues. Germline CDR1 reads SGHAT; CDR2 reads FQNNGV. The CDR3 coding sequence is TGTGCCAGCAGCACCCTACAGGGAGATACGCAGTATTTT. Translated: CASSTLQGDTQYF.

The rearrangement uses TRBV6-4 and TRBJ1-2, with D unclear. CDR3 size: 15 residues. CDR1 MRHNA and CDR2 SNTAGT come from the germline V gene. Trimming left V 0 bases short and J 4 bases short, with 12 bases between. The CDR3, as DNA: TGTGCCAGCAGTGACTCGAGAACGTCGGGCTATGGCTACACCTTC. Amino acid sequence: CASSDSRTSGYGYTF.

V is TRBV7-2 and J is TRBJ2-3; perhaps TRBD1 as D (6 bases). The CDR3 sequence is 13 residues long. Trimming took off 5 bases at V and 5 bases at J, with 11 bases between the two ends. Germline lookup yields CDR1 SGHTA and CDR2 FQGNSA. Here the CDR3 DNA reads TGTGCCAGCAGCCAATTCAGGGGAGATACGCAGTATTTT. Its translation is CASSQFRGDTQYF.

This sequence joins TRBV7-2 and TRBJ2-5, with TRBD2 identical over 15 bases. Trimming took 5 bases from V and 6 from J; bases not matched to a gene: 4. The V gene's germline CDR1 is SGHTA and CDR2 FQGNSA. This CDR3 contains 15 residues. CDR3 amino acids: CASSRGLAGGKTQYF. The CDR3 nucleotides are TGTGCCAGCAGCCGAGGACTAGCGGGAGGGAAGACCCAGTACTTC.

CDR3 amino acids: CASTRLAGGQGDTQYF. The CDR3 region has the DNA TGTGCCAGCACTAGACTAGCGGGGGGCCAGGGAGATACGCAGTATTTT. V and J are TRBV27 and TRBJ2-3; 13 nucleotides agree with TRBD2. The V gene's germline CDR1 is MNHEY and CDR2 SMNVEV (reference sequence). V shed 7 bases and J 5 bases; nucleotides not matched to a gene: 9. The CDR3 is 16 amino acids.

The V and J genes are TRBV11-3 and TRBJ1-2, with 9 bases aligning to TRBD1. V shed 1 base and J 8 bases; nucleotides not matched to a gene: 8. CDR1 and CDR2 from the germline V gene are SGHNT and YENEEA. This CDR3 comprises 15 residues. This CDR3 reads CASSLGVGQGRGYTF. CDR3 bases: TGTGCCAGCAGCTTAGGAGTTGGACAGGGGCGGGGCTACACCTTC.

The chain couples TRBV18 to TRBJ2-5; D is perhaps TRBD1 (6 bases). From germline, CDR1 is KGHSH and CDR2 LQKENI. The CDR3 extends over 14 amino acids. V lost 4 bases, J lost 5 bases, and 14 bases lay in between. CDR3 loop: CASSLQSQGETQYF. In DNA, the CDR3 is TGTGCCAGCTCACTTCAATCCCAGGGGGAGACCCAGTACTTC. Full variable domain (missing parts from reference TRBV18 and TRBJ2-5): NAGVMQNPRHLVRRRGQEARLRCSPMKGHSHVYWYRQLPEEGLKFMVYLQKENIIDESGMPKERFSAEFPKEGPSILRIQQVVRGDSAAYFCASSLQSQGETQYFGPGTRLLVL.

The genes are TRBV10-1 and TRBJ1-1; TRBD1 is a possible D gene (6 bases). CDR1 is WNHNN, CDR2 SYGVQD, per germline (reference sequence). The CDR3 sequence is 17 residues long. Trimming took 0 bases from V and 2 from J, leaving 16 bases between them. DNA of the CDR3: TGCGCCAGCAGTGAGTCGTTTGGGGGCACCGGTAACACTGAAGCTTTCTTT. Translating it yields CASSESFGGTGNTEAFF.

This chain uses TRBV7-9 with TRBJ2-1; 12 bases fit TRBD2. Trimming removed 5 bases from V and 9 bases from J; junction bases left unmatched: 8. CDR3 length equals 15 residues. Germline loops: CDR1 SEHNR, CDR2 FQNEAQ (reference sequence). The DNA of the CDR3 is TGTGCCAGCAGCGATCGACTAGCGGGAGCCGGTGAGCAGTTCTTC. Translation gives CASSDRLAGAGEQFF.

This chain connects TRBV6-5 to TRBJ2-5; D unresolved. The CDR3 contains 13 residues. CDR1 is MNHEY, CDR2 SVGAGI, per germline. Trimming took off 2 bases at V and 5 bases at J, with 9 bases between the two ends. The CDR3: CASSYRLLETQYF. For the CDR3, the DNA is TGTGCCAGCAGTTACAGGCTACTGGAGACCCAGTACTTC.

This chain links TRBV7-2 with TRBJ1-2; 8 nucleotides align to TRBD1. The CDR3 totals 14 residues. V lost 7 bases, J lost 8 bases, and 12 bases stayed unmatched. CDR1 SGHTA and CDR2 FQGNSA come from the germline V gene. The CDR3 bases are TGTGCCAGCAAAAATCAGGGGGCGATAAGAGGCTACACCTTC. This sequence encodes CASKNQGAIRGYTF.